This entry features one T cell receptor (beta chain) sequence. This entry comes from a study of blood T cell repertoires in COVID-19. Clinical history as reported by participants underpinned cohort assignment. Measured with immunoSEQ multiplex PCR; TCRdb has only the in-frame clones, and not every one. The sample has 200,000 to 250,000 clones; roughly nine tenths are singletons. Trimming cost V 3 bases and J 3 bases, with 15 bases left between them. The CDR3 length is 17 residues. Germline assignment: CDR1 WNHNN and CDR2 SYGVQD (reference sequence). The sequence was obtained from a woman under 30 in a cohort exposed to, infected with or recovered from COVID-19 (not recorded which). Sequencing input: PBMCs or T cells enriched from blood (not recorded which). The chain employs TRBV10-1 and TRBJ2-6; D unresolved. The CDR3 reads CASSDRKPPNGANVLTF. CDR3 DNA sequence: TGCGCCAGCAGTGACAGAAAACCTCCAAATGGGGCCAACGTCCTGACTTTC.